This TCR beta chain was found in a study of blood T cells in healthy people across ages. Together with a sample-barcoded 5' primer, a J-beta primer mix was included in a second PCR lasting about 7 to 12 cycles. One entry per CDR3 protein, called by TCRdb with MiXCR from the 5' RACE reads. Altogether under 1,100,000 distinct CDR3 sequences are present, under 30% being singletons, with the ten largest covering about 0.72%. Trimming pared 3 bases from V and 3 bases from J, leaving 11 bases between. This CDR3 region has 14 residues. The germline gives CDR1 SNHLY, CDR2 FYNNEI. This sample was shared with a second study, whose subject was T cells of mothers and their children.

Material for sequencing was blood. This receptor was taken from a girl aged 2 to 10 in good health. The chain uses TRBV2 and TRBJ1-2; no reliable D call. For the CDR3, the DNA is TGTGCCAGCAGTGAGTCGGGAAAAGACTATGGCTACACCTTC. Translating it yields CASSESGKDYGYTF.